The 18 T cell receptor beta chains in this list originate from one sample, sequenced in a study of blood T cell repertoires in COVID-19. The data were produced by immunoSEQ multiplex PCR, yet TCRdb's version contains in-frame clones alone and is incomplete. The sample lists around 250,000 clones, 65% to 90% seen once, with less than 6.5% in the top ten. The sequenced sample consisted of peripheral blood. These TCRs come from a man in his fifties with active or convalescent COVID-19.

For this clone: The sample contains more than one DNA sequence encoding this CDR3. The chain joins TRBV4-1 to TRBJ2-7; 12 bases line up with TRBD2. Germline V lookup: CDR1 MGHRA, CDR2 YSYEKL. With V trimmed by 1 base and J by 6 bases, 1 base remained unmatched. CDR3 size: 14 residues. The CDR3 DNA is TGCGCCAGCAGCCAAGGACTAGCGGGAGTCGAGCAGTACTTC. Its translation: CASSQGLAGVEQYF.

CDR3 DNA: TGTGCCAGCAGTGTGATGGGACAGGGGGCATACAATGAGCAGTTCTTC. This codes for CASSVMGQGAYNEQFF. The V call is TRBV6-1, the J call TRBJ2-1, with 12 bases that match TRBD1. The CDR3 runs to 16 residues. V dropped 4 bases and J dropped 4; count of bases not matched to a gene: 5. The germline V gene encodes CDR1 MNHNS and CDR2 SASEGT.

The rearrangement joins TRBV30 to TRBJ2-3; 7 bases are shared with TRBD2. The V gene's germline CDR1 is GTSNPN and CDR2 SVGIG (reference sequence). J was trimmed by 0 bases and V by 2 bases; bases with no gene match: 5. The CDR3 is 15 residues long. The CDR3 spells CAWSSVAGSTDTQYF. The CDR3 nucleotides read TGTGCCTGGAGTAGTGTAGCGGGCAGCACAGATACGCAGTATTTT.

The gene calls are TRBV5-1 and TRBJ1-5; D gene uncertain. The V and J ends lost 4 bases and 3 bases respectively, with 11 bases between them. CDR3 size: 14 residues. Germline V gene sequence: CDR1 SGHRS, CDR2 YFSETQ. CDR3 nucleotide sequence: TGCGCCAGCAGCACCGGAGCCAACAATCAGCCCCAGCATTTT. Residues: CASSTGANNQPQHF.

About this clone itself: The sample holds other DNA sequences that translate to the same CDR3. This chain's CDR3 is CASSLTDTQYF. In DNA, the CDR3 is TGTGCCAGCAGCCTCACAGATACGCAGTATTTT. J is TRBJ2-3 and V is TRBV7-9; the D is unclear. V dropped 5 bases and J dropped 2 bases, with 2 bases sitting between them. Germline loops: CDR1 SEHNR, CDR2 FQNEAQ (reference sequence). The CDR3 runs to 11 residues. Drawing the rest from reference TRBV7-9 and TRBJ2-3, the complete variable domain is DTGVSQNPRHKITKRGQNVTFRCDPISEHNRLYWYRQTLGQGPEFLTYFQNEAQLEKSRLLSDRFSAERPKGSFSTLEIQRTEQGDSAMYLCASSLTDTQYFGPGTRLTVL.

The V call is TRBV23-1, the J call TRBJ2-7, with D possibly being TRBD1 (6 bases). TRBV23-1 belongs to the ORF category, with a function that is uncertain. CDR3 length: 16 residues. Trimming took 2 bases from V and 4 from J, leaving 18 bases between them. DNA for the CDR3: TGCGCCAGCAGTCAACCGGGACAACCCGGCGGGTACGAGCAGTACTTC. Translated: CASSQPGQPGGYEQYF.

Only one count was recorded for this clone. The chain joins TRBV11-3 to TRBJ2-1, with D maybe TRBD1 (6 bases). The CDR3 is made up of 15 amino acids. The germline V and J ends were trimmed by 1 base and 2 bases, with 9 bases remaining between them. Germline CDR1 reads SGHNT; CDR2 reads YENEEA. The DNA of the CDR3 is TGTGCCAGCAGCTTAGGAGGGGGTCCCTACAATGAGCAGTTCTTC. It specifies CASSLGGGPYNEQFF. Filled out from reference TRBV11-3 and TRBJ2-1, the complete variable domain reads EAGVVQSPRYKIIEKKQPVAFWCNPISGHNTLYWYLQNLGQGPELLIRYENEEAVDDSQLPKDRFSAERLKGVDSTLKIQPAELGDSAVYLCASSLGGGPYNEQFFGPGTRLTVL.

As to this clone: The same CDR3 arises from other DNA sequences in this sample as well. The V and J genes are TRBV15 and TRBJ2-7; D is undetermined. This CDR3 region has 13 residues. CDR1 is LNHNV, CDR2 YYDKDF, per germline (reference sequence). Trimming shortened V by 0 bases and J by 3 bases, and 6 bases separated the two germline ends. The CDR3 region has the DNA TGTGCCACCAGCAGAGACCGCGGCTACGAGCAGTACTTC. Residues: CATSRDRGYEQYF.

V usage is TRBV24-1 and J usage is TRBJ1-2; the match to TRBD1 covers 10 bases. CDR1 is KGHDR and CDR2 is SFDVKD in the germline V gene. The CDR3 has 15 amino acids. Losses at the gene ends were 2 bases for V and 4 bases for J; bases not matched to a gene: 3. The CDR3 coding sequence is TGTGCCACCAGTGATTCGACAGGGGGCGCCTATGGCTACACCTTC. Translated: CATSDSTGGAYGYTF.

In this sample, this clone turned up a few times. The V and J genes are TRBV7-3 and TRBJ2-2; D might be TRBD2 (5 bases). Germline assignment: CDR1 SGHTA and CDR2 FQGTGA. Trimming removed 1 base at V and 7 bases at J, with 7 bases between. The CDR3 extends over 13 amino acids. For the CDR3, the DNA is TGTGCCAGCAGCTTAAGAGGGAACGGGGAGCTGTTTTTT. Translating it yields CASSLRGNGELFF.

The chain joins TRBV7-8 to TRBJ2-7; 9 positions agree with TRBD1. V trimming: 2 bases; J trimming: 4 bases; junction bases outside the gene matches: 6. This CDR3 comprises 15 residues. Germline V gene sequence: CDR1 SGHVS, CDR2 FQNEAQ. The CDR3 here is CASSLYRGQGYEQYF. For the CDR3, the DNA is TGTGCCAGCAGCTTATACCGGGGACAGGGATACGAGCAGTACTTC.

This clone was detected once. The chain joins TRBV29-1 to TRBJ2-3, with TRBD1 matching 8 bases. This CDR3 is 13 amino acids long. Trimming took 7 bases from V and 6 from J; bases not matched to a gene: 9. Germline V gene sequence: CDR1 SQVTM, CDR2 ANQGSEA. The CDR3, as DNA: TGCAGCGCCATGACAGGGGACGCGGATACGCAGTATTTT. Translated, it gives CSAMTGDADTQYF.

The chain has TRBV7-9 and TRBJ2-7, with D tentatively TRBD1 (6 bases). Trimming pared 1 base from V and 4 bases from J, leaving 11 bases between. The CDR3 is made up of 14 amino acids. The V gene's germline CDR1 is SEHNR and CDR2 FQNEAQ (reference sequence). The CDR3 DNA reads TGTGCCAGCAGCTTAGGGCAGGGGAAGTACGAGCAGTACTTC. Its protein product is CASSLGQGKYEQYF.

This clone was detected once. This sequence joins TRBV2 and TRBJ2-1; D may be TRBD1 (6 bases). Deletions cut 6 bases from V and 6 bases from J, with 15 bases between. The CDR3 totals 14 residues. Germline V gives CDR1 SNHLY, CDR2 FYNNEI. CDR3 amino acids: CASREVDRFNEQFF. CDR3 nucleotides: TGTGCCAGCAGAGAGGTAGACAGGTTCAATGAGCAGTTCTTC.

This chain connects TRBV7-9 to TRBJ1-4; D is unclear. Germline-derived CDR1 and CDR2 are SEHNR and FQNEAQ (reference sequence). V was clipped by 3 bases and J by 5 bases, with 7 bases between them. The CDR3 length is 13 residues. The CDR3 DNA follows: TGTGCCAGCAGCTTGATAGAGAATGAAAAACTGTTTTTT. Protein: CASSLIENEKLFF.

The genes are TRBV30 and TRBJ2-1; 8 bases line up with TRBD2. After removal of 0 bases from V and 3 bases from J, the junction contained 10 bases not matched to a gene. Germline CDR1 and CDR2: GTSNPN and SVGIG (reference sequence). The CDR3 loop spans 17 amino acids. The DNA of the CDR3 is TGTGCCTGGAGTGTACACCGGGAGGGGTCCGTCTACAATGAGCAGTTCTTC. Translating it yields CAWSVHREGSVYNEQFF.

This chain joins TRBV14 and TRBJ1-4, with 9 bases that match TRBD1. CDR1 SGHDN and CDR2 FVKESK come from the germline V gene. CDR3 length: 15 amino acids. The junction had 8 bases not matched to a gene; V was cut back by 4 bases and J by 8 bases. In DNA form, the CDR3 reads TGTGCCAGCAGCCCAACAGGGGGCTTGGAGGAAAAACTGTTTTTT. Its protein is CASSPTGGLEEKLFF.

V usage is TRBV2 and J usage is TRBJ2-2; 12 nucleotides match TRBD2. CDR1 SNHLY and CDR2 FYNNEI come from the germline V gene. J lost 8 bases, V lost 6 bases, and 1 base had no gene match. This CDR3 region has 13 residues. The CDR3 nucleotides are TGTGCCAGCAGCGGACTAGCGGGAGGGGAGCTGTTTTTT. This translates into CASSGLAGGELFF.